The next 26 T cell receptor beta chains were all read from a single sample in a study of blood T cell repertoires in COVID-19. Sequencing used immunoSEQ multiplex PCR; TCRdb keeps in-frame clones, though not all of them. The data show 300,000 to 350,000 clones, roughly nine tenths seen once. Sequencing input: PBMCs or T cells enriched from blood (not recorded which). The source of these receptors is a woman in her 30s who had recovered from COVID-19.

The gene calls are TRBV12-5 and TRBJ1-5, with 7 bases fitting TRBD1. This CDR3 has 17 residues. Germline CDR1 reads LGHNT; CDR2 reads FRNRAP. With 5 bases clipped from V and 4 bases from J, the junction kept 14 bases outside the gene matches. The CDR3 here is CASGLAWTGGLNQPQHF. CDR3 in DNA: TGTGCTAGTGGTCTCGCTTGGACAGGAGGACTTAATCAGCCCCAGCATTTT.

This clone was counted a single time. This chain joins TRBV5-6 and TRBJ1-2; the match to TRBD1 covers 7 bases. The germline V gene has CDR1 SGHDT and CDR2 YYEEEE. Trimming removed 4 bases from V and 3 bases from J; junction bases left unmatched: 3. The CDR3 spans 13 residues. As DNA, the CDR3 is TGTGCCAGCAGCATGGGACAGCACTATGGCTACACCTTC. Translation gives CASSMGQHYGYTF.

The rearrangement links TRBV7-3 to TRBJ1-6; D gene unclear. Trimming shortened V by 3 bases and J by 5 bases, and 11 bases separated the two germline ends. The germline V gene has CDR1 SGHTA and CDR2 FQGTGA. CDR3 length equals 15 residues. The CDR3 loop is CASSLGAQDNSPLHF. The CDR3 DNA sequence: TGTGCCAGCAGCTTGGGTGCGCAGGATAATTCACCCCTCCACTTT.

This chain joins TRBV5-1 and TRBJ1-6, with TRBD1 matching over 9 bases. Germline CDR1 reads SGHRS; CDR2 reads YFSETQ. The CDR3 is 17 residues long. Losses at the gene ends were 3 bases for V and 2 bases for J; bases not matched to a gene: 6. The CDR3 DNA reads TGCGCCAGCAGCTCGTCGACAGGGGGGACCTATAATTCACCCCTCCACTTT. Translating it yields CASSSSTGGTYNSPLHF.

V usage is TRBV9 and J usage is TRBJ1-3, with no clear D. V shed 4 bases and J shed 0 bases, with 8 bases lying between them. CDR1 is SGDLS and CDR2 is YYNGEE in the germline V gene. This CDR3 comprises 14 residues. CDR3 loop: CASSSIVSGNTIYF. CDR3 DNA: TGTGCCAGCAGCAGCATAGTCTCTGGAAACACCATATATTTT.

This clone appeared a single time. The chain employs TRBV30 and TRBJ1-2, with a tentative D call TRBD1 (5 bases). V lost 4 bases and J lost 4, with 16 bases in between. The CDR3 covers 14 residues. Germline V gene lookup returns CDR1 GTSNPN and CDR2 SVGIG (reference sequence). The CDR3 here is CAWMVQGPPYGYTF. The CDR3 DNA is TGTGCCTGGATGGTGCAGGGCCCACCCTATGGCTACACCTTC. Filled out from reference TRBV30 and TRBJ1-2, the complete variable domain reads SQTIHQWPATLVQPVGSPLSLECTVEGTSNPNLYWYRQAAGRGLQLLFYSVGIGQISSEVPQNLSASRPQDRQFILSSKKLLLSDSGFYLCAWMVQGPPYGYTFGSGTRLTVV.

The chain couples TRBV10-2 to TRBJ2-3, with 9 nucleotides matching TRBD2. Germline V CDR1 and CDR2: WSHSY, SAAADI. The CDR3 consists of 18 residues. The trim removed 2 bases at V and 0 bases at J, leaving 9 bases unmatched. As DNA, the CDR3 is TGCGCCAGCAGTGAGCCAGCGGGAGGCCAAACTAGCACAGATACGCAGTATTTT. Its translation is CASSEPAGGQTSTDTQYF.

The chain has TRBV7-9 and TRBJ2-7; D remains unclear. The CDR3 sequence is 14 residues long. CDR1 and CDR2 (germline): SEHNR, FQNEAQ (reference sequence). Trimming took off 3 bases at V and 2 bases at J, with 11 bases between the two ends. The CDR3 sequence: CASSFFAQTYEQYF. The CDR3 DNA follows: TGTGCCAGCAGCTTTTTCGCACAGACCTACGAGCAGTACTTC.

This chain links TRBV19 with TRBJ1-5; D is unclear. CDR3 length equals 18 residues. Germline V gene sequence: CDR1 LNHDA, CDR2 SQIVND (reference sequence). Trimming left V 3 bases short and J 1 base short, with 19 bases between. The CDR3 DNA reads TGTGCCAGTAGTATGCATAGCGAGGGCGTCGGGAGCAATCAGCCCCAGCATTTT. Its translation is CASSMHSEGVGSNQPQHF.

The chain uses TRBV30 and TRBJ1-2; a possible D gene is TRBD1 (6 bases). CDR3 length equals 13 residues. Deletions cut 2 bases from V and 8 bases from J, with 15 bases between. CDR1 and CDR2 (germline): GTSNPN, SVGIG (reference sequence). CDR3 coding DNA: TGTGCCTGGAGTACTACAGGGAGACGGGGCTACACCTTC. It is translated as CAWSTTGRRGYTF. The whole variable domain, filled in from reference TRBV30 and TRBJ1-2, reads SQTIHQWPATLVQPVGSPLSLECTVEGTSNPNLYWYRQAAGRGLQLLFYSVGIGQISSEVPQNLSASRPQDRQFILSSKKLLLSDSGFYLCAWSTTGRRGYTFGSGTRLTVV.

The chain combines TRBV19 with TRBJ2-7; the D gene is possibly TRBD1 (5 bases). The CDR3 covers 14 residues. Germline values: CDR1 LNHDA, CDR2 SQIVND (reference sequence). V lost 5 bases to trimming and J lost 7 bases, with 18 bases between them. This CDR3 is CASSQTYRFSEQYF. CDR3 DNA: TGTGCCAGTAGTCAGACATACAGGTTTTCAGAGCAGTACTTC.

The chain employs TRBV7-9 and TRBJ1-2; a weak D match, TRBD1 (6 bases). This CDR3 spans 15 amino acids. The germline V gene has CDR1 SEHNR and CDR2 FQNEAQ (reference sequence). V gave up 4 bases and J gave up 0 bases, with 12 bases separating them. The CDR3 spells CASSSDRKANYGYTF. In nucleotides, the CDR3 is TGTGCCAGCAGCTCCGACAGGAAAGCTAACTATGGCTACACCTTC. The variable domain in full, completed from reference TRBV7-9 and TRBJ1-2, reads DTGVSQNPRHKITKRGQNVTFRCDPISEHNRLYWYRQTLGQGPEFLTYFQNEAQLEKSRLLSDRFSAERPKGSFSTLEIQRTEQGDSAMYLCASSSDRKANYGYTFGSGTRLTVV.

This CDR3 reads CASKEGQVNTEAFF. DNA of the CDR3: TGTGCCAGCAAAGAAGGACAGGTGAACACTGAAGCTTTCTTT. This chain uses TRBV6-5 with TRBJ1-1; 7 nucleotides align to TRBD1. Germline V CDR1 and CDR2: MNHEY, SVGAGI. This CDR3 is built from 14 residues. V gave up 7 bases and J gave up 0 bases; unmatched junction bases: 5.

This clone is a singleton in its sample. The rearrangement links TRBV18 to TRBJ1-2; TRBD1 aligns across 9 bases. Unmatched junction bases numbered 9, after V lost 2 bases and J lost 14 bases. Germline assignment: CDR1 KGHSH and CDR2 LQKENI. The CDR3 length is 13 residues. CDR3 sequence reads: CASSPTGGALGTF. CDR3 nucleotides: TGTGCCAGCTCACCAACAGGGGGCGCTTTGGGGACCTTC.

CDR3 in amino acids: CASSPMGQGSSYEQYF. The CDR3 DNA reads TGTGCCAGCTCACCGATGGGACAGGGAAGCTCCTACGAGCAGTACTTC. This chain links TRBV18 with TRBJ2-7; TRBD1 agrees at 9 bases. The J segment lost 0 bases and the V segment lost 3 bases, leaving 6 bases of the junction unmatched. The CDR3 runs to 16 residues. The germline CDR1 and CDR2 sequences are KGHSH and LQKENI.

V is TRBV5-1 and J is TRBJ2-7; 9 bases line up with TRBD2. CDR1 is SGHRS, CDR2 YFSETQ, per germline. V was pared by 0 bases and J by 4 bases, with 2 bases of the junction left unmatched. This CDR3 region has 14 residues. CDR3 DNA sequence: TGCGCCAGCAGCTTGGGCGGGAGGGTATACGAGCAGTACTTC. This sequence encodes CASSLGGRVYEQYF. Looking up the rest from reference TRBV5-1 and TRBJ2-7 gives the full variable domain: KAGVTQTPRYLIKTRGQQVTLSCSPISGHRSVSWYQQTPGQGLQFLFEYFSETQRNKGNFPGRFSGRQFSNSRSEMNVSTLELGDSALYLCASSLGGRVYEQYFGPGTRLTVT.

The rearrangement links TRBV15 to TRBJ2-7, with 7 bases matching TRBD2. The V segment lost 8 bases and the J segment 3 bases; nucleotides outside the gene matches: 7. The CDR3 extends over 13 amino acids. Germline V gives CDR1 LNHNV, CDR2 YYDKDF (reference sequence). DNA of the CDR3: TGTGCCACCTCTGTGGGCGGGAGCTACGAGCAGTACTTC. This encodes CATSVGGSYEQYF.

CDR3 protein: CASKEPRANTEAFF. CDR3 coding DNA: TGTGCCAGCAAAGAGCCCAGGGCGAACACTGAAGCTTTCTTT. The chain couples TRBV6-5 to TRBJ1-1, with D possibly being TRBD1 (5 bases). Germline values: CDR1 MNHEY, CDR2 SVGAGI. The CDR3 is made up of 14 amino acids. V shed 7 bases and J shed 1 base, with 13 bases lying between them.

The V call is TRBV15, the J call TRBJ1-2; D is unclear. The ends were cut back, 4 bases at V and 8 bases at J, with 17 bases in the middle. Germline V lookup: CDR1 LNHNV, CDR2 YYDKDF (reference sequence). This CDR3 region has 14 residues. DNA for the CDR3: TGTGCCACCAGCACGAGGGAAGGGATCGGCGGCTACACCTTC. This translates into CATSTREGIGGYTF.

The V gene is TRBV11-2, the J gene TRBJ1-3; D is undetermined. Germline V gene sequence: CDR1 SGHAT, CDR2 FQNNGV. V lost 0 bases, J lost 0 bases, and 9 bases lay in between. The length of the CDR3 is 16 residues. DNA of the CDR3: TGTGCCAGCAGCTTAGAGTCAGATCCCTCTGGAAACACCATATATTTT. This sequence encodes CASSLESDPSGNTIYF.

V and J are TRBV5-1 and TRBJ1-5, with 7 bases lining up with TRBD1. CDR1 and CDR2 from the germline V gene are SGHRS and YFSETQ. Trimming took 4 bases from V and 2 from J; bases not matched to a gene: 9. This CDR3 is built from 16 residues. The DNA of the CDR3 is TGCGCCAGCAGCCCATCAGGGGGGTTGGGCAATCAGCCCCAGCATTTT. As protein: CASSPSGGLGNQPQHF.

A note on this clone: The junction does not match germline at one end; this may be a read error. The rearrangement links TRBV7-7 to TRBJ2-2; no clear D. The CDR3 has 16 amino acids. Germline CDR1 and CDR2: SSHAT and FNYEAQ (reference sequence). CDR3 DNA: TGTGCTAGCAGCCGTACTAAGCCAGCTAACACCGGGGAGCTGTTTTTT. This translates into CASSRTKPANTGELFF.

Turning to this clone: Sequence at one end of the junction differs from germline and may be a read error. The chain links TRBV14 to TRBJ1-1, with D perhaps TRBD1 (6 bases). This CDR3 comprises 15 residues. The germline V gene has CDR1 SGHDN and CDR2 FVKESK. The CDR3 sequence: CASSQGRPGAGVVLF. CDR3 coding DNA: TGTGCCAGCAGCCAAGGAAGGCCGGGGGCGGGGGTAGTGCTCTTT.

The chain joins TRBV19 to TRBJ1-5; possibly TRBD1 for D (5 bases). With 3 bases removed from V and 9 bases from J, the gap between germline ends came to 15 bases. The CDR3 sequence is 14 residues long. Germline V gene data show CDR1 as LNHDA and CDR2 as SQIVND (reference sequence). This CDR3 reads CASSIVDRKRPQHF. In DNA form, the CDR3 reads TGTGCCAGTAGTATTGTCGACAGAAAGAGGCCCCAGCATTTT. The full variable domain, in which reference TRBV19 and TRBJ1-5 provide the parts outside the CDR3, is DGGITQSPKYLFRKEGQNVTLSCEQNLNHDAMYWYRQDPGQGLRLIYYSQIVNDFQKGDIAEGYSVSREKKESFPLTVTSAQKNPTAFYLCASSIVDRKRPQHFGDGTRLSIL.

The DNA for the CDR3 is TGTGCCAGCAGCCTAGGGACACGGACCCGGAGCACCTTC. Translating gives CASSLGTRTRSTF. The rearrangement uses TRBV5-6 and TRBJ1-2; the D gene is possibly TRBD1 (6 bases). The CDR3 contains 13 residues. CDR1 is SGHDT and CDR2 is YYEEEE in the germline V gene. V lost 4 bases to trimming and J lost 13 bases, with 20 bases between them.

With respect to this clone: A read error may account for a junction end that differs from germline. The genes are TRBV29-1 and TRBJ2-1, with 15 positions matching TRBD2. The CDR3 totals 18 residues. The germline CDR1 and CDR2 sequences are SQVTM and ANQGSEA. The CDR3 bases are TGCAGCGTCGAAGGGGGACTAGCGGGAGGAAGGGCCTACAATGAGCAGTTCTTC. Amino acid sequence: CSVEGGLAGGRAYNEQFF.